This TCR beta chain was recorded in a study of T cells after yellow fever vaccination. As to this clonotype: Its antigen remains unknown.

The study made its TCR cDNA through 5'RACE template switching. That step introduced a universal primer site along with UMIs. TCRdb redid the calling of the 5' RACE reads with MiXCR, one entry per CDR3 protein. The table has hundreds of thousands of distinct CDR3 sequences, about 12% seen once. This CDR3 is built from 17 residues. Germline CDR1 MNHNS, CDR2 SASEGT. With 6 bases clipped from V and 3 bases from J, the junction kept 14 bases outside the gene matches. The study, taken as a whole, reports: Though it reached lower strength, the secondary response hit its peak faster, day 5 versus 15. CD4 and CD8 compartments shared a small share of clonotypes. Clones from primary vaccination mostly reappeared after the booster (96% CD4, about 88% CD8).

Specimen: PBMCs, collected on the day of the yellow fever booster vaccination. The J gene is TRBJ2-3, the V gene TRBV6-1; 8 bases align to TRBD1. The receptor comes from a man younger than 40 who received the YFV17D yellow fever vaccine. The CDR3 here is CASRAWDRISKTDTQYF. CDR3 in DNA: TGTGCCAGCAGAGCCTGGGACAGGATCTCTAAGACAGATACGCAGTATTTT.